These T cell receptor beta chains were read from a single sample in a study of T cell responses to AZD1222 COVID-19 vaccine. TCRdb keeps only in-frame clones here, not all; method: immunoSEQ multiplex PCR. This sample carries roughly 140,000 clones, roughly 88% of them seen once, and the ten largest clones take roughly 3%. The source was peripheral blood, collected on day 0 of AZD1222 vaccination. Receptors were obtained from an adult in good health. CDR3s include the opening cysteine and the closing phenylalanine or tryptophan. The D gene is left open where the match is weak. The size field is filled for only some rows; it gives once, few, many or a size class.

v_gene: TRBV5-5; j_gene: TRBJ1-1; d_gene: .; abundance: .; CDR3nt: TGTGCCAGCAGCTTTGGGGGAGGGACTGAAGCTTTCTTT; CDR3aa: CASSFGGGTEAFF
v_gene: TRBV7-9; j_gene: TRBJ1-1; d_gene: TRBD1; abundance: .; CDR3nt: TGTGCCAGCAGCTTAGGGGGACAGGGGAACACTGAAGCTTTCTTT; CDR3aa: CASSLGGQGNTEAFF
v_gene: TRBV6-4; j_gene: TRBJ2-1; d_gene: TRBD2; abundance: few; CDR3nt: TGTGCCAGCAGTGCGGTAGCGGGAGATTCCAATGAGCAGTTCTTC; CDR3aa: CASSAVAGDSNEQFF
v_gene: TRBV6-2/TRBV6-3; j_gene: TRBJ1-1; d_gene: TRBD1; abundance: .; CDR3nt: TGTGCCAGCAGTTACCCTCTCAGGGGGCTCTCCACCTTGAACACTGAAGCTTTCTTT; CDR3aa: CASSYPLRGLSTLNTEAFF
v_gene: TRBV4-3; j_gene: TRBJ1-1; d_gene: .; abundance: .; CDR3nt: TGCGCCAGCAGCCAAACCCCCTTGGGTGGCCTTTTGATGAACACTGAAGCTTTCTTT; CDR3aa: CASSQTPLGGLLMNTEAFF
v_gene: TRBV5-1; j_gene: TRBJ1-4; d_gene: .; abundance: .; CDR3nt: TGCGCCAGCACCGGACAAGGAATAGGTGAAAAACTGTTTTTT; CDR3aa: CASTGQGIGEKLFF
v_gene: TRBV27; j_gene: TRBJ2-5; d_gene: .; abundance: .; CDR3nt: TGTGCCAGCAGTTTTCAAGCGCGGGAACCTCAAGAGACCCAGTACTTC; CDR3aa: CASSFQAREPQETQYF
v_gene: TRBV28; j_gene: TRBJ1-1; d_gene: .; abundance: .; CDR3nt: TGTGCCAGCAGTTTAGTTGGGGACGGTGAAGCTTTCTTT; CDR3aa: CASSLVGDGEAFF
v_gene: TRBV4-2; j_gene: TRBJ2-6; d_gene: .; abundance: .; CDR3nt: TGTGCCAGCAGCCAACAGGGAGAAGGCTCTGGGGCCAACGTCCTGACTTTC; CDR3aa: CASSQQGEGSGANVLTF
v_gene: TRBV5-1; j_gene: TRBJ2-7; d_gene: TRBD2; abundance: .; CDR3nt: TGCGCCAGCAGCTCTAGCGGGAGAGCCAACGAGCAGTACTTC; CDR3aa: CASSSSGRANEQYF
v_gene: TRBV12-5; j_gene: TRBJ2-5; d_gene: .; abundance: .; CDR3nt: TGTGCTAGTGGTTCGTTGGAGACCCAGTACTTC; CDR3aa: CASGSLETQYF